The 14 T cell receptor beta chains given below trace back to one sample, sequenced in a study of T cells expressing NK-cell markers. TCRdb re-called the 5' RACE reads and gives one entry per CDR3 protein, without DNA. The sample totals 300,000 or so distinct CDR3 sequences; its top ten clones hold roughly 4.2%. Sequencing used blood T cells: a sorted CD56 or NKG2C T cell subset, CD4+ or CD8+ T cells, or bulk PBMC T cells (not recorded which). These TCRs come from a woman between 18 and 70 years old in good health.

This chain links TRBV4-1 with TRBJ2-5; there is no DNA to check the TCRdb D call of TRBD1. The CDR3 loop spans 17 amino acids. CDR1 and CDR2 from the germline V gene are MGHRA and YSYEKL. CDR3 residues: CASSGRGVGGFQETQYF.

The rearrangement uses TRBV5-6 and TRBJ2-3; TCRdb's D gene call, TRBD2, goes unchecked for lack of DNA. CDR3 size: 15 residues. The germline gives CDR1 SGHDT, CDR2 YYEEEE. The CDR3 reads CASSLVASGEDTQYF.

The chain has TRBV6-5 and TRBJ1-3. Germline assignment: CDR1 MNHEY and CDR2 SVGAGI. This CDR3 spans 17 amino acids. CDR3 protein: CASSYSVPTDSGNTIYF.

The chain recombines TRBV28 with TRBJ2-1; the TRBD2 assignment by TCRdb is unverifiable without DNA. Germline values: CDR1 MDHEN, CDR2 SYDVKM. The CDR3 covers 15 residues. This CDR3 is CASSSLGTSGRSEFF.

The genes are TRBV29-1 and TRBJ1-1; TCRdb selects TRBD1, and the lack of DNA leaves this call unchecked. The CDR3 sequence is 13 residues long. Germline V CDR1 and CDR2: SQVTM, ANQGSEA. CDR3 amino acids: CSVQGQGNTEAFF. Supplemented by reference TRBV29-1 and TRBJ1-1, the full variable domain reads SAVISQKPSRDICQRGTSLTIQCQVDSQVTMMFWYRQQPGQSLTLIATANQGSEATYESGFVIDKFPISRPNLTFSTLTVSNMSPEDSSIYLCSVQGQGNTEAFFGQGTRLTVV.

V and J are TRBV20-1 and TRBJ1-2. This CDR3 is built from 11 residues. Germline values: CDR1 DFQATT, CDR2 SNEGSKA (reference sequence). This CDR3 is CSARTFYGYTF.

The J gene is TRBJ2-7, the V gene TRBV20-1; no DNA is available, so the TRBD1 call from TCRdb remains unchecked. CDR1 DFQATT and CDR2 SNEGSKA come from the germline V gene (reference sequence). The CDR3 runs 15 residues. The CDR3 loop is CSARDLGQGVYEQYF.

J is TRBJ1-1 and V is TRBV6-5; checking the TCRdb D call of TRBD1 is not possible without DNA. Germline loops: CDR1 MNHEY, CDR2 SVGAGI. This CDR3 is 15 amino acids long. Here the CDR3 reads CASSLDRGPNTEAFF.

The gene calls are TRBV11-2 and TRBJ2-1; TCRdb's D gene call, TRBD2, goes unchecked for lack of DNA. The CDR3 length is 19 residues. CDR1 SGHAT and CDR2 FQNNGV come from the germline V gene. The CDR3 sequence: CASSPMGLAGGLAYNEQFF.

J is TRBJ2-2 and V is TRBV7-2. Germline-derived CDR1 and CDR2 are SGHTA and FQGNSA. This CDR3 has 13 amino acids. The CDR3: CASSLINTGELFF.

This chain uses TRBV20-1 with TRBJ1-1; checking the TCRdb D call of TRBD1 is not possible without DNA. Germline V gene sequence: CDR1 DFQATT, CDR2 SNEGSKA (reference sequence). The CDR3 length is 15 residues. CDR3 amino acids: CGFRQGAMVGTEAFF.

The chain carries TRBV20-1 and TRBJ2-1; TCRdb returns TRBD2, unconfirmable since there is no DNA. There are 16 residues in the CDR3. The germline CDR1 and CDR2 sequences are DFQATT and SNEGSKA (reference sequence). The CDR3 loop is CSARASGRVAYNEQFF.

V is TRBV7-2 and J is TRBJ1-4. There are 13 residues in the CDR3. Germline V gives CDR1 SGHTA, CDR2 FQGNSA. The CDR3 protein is CASSSSFGEKLFF.

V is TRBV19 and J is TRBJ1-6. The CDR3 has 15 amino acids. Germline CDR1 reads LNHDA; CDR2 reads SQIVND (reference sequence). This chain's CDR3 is CASSPGLSYNSPLHF.